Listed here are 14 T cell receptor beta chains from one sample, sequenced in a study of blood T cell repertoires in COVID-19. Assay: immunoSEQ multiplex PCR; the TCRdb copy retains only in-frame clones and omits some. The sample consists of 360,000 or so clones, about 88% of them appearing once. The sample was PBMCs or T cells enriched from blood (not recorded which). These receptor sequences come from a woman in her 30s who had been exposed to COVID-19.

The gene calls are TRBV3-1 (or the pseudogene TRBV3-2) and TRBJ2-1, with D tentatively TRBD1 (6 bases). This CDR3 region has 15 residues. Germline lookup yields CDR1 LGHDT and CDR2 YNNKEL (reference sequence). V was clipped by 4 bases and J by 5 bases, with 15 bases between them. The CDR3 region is CASSPPLTGNNEQFF. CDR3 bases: TGTGCCAGCAGCCCCCCCCTGACAGGAAACAATGAGCAGTTCTTC.

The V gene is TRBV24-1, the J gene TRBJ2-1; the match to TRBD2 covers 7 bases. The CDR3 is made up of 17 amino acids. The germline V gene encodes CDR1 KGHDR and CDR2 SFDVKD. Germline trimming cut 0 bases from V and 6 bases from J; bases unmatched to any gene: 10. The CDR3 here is CATSDLREGLGLNEQFF. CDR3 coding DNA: TGTGCCACCAGTGATTTGCGGGAAGGACTAGGTCTCAATGAGCAGTTCTTC.

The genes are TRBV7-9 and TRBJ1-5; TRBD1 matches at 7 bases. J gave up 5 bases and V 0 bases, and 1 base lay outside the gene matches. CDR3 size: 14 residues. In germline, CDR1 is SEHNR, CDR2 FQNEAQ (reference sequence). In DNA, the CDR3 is TGTGCCAGCAGCTTAGCCGACAGGGATCAGCCCCAGCATTTT. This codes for CASSLADRDQPQHF.

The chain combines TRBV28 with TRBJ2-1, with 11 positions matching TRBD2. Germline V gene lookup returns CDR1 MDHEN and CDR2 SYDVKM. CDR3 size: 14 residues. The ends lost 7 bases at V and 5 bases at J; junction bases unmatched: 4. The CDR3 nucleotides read TGTGCCAGCAAACTAGCGGGAGAGGACAATGAGCAGTTCTTC. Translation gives CASKLAGEDNEQFF.

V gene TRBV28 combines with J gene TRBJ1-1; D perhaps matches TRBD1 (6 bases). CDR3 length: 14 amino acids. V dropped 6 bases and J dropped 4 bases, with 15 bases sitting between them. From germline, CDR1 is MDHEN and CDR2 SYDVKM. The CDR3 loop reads CASRPGGPSTEAFF. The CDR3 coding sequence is TGTGCCAGCAGGCCCGGGGGGCCCAGCACTGAAGCTTTCTTT.

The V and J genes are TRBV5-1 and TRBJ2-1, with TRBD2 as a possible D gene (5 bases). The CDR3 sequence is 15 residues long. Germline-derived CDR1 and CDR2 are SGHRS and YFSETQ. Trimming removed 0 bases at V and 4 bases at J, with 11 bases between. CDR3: CASSLAREGYNEQFF. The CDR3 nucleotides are TGCGCCAGCAGCTTGGCCCGGGAAGGATACAATGAGCAGTTCTTC.

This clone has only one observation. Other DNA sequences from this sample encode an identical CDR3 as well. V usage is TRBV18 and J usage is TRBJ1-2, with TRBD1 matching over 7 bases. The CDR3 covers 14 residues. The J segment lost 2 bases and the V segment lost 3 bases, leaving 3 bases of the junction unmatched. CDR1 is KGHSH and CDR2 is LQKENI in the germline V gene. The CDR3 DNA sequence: TGTGCCAGCTCACCTGGACAGGCAAACTATGGCTACACCTTC. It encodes CASSPGQANYGYTF. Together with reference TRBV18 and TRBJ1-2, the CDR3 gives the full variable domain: NAGVMQNPRHLVRRRGQEARLRCSPMKGHSHVYWYRQLPEEGLKFMVYLQKENIIDESGMPKERFSAEFPKEGPSILRIQQVVRGDSAAYFCASSPGQANYGYTFGSGTRLTVV.

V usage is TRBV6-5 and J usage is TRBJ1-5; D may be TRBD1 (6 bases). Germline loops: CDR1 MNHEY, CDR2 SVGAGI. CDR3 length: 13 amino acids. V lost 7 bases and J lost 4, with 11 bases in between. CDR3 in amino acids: CASTGDPNQPQHF. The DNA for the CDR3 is TGTGCCAGCACAGGGGATCCTAATCAGCCCCAGCATTTT.

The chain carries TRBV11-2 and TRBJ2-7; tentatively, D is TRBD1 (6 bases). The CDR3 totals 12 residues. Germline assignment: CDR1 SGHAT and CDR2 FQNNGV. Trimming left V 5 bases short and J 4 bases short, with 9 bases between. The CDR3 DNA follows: TGTGCCAGCAGCCCACAGGGATACGAGCAGTACTTC. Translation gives CASSPQGYEQYF.

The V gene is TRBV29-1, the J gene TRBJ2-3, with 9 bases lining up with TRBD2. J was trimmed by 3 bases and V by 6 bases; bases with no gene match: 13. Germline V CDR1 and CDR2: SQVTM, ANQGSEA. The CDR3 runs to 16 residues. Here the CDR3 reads CSVSGRIAGVTDTQYF. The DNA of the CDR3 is TGCAGCGTCTCAGGCCGAATAGCGGGAGTTACAGATACGCAGTATTTT.

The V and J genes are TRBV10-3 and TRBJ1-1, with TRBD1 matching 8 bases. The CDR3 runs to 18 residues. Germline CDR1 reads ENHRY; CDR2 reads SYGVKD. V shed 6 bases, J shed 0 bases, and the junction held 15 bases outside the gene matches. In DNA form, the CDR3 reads TGTGCCATCAGGTCCGCTGGACAGGGTGTAATGATGAACACTGAAGCTTTCTTT. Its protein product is CAIRSAGQGVMMNTEAFF.

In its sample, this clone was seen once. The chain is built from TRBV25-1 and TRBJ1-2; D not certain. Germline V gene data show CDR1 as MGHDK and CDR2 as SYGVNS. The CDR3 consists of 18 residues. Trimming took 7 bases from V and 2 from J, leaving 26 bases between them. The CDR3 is CASTRREGRVLKNYGYTF. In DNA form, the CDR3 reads TGTGCCAGCACCCGACGGGAAGGAAGGGTATTGAAGAACTATGGCTACACCTTC.

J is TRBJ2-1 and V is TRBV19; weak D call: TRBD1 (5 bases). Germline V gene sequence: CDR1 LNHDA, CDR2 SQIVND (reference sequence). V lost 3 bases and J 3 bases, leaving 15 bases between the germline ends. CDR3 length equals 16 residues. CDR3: CASSMLSGMSYNEQFF. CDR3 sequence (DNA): TGTGCCAGTAGTATGTTGTCAGGGATGAGCTACAATGAGCAGTTCTTC.

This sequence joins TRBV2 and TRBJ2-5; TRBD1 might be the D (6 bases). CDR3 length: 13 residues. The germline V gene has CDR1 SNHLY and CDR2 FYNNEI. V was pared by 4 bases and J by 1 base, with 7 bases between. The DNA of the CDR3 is TGTGCCAGCAGTGTGGACAGCCAAGAGACCCAGTACTTC. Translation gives CASSVDSQETQYF.